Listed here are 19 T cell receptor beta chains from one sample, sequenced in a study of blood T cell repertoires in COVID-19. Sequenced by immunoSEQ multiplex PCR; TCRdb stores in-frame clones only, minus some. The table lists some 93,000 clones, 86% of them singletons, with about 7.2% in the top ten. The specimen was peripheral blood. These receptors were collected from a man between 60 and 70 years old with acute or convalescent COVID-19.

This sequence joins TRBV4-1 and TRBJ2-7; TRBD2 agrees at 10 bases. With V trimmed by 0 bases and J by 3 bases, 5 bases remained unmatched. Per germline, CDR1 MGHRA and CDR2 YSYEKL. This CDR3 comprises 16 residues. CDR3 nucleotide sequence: TGCGCCAGCAGCCAAGAGGAGACTAGCGGGTTCTACGAGCAGTACTTC. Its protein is CASSQEETSGFYEQYF.

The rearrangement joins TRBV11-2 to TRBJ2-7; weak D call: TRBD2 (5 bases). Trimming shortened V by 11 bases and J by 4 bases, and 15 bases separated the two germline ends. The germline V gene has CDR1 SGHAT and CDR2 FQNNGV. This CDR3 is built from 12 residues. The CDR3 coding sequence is TGTGCCTCTCGCGGGCAGGCGTACGAGCAGTACTTC. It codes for CASRGQAYEQYF.

CDR3 in amino acids: CSVALSGPEKLFF. CDR3 nucleotide sequence: TGCAGCGTTGCCCTAAGCGGGCCCGAAAAACTGTTTTTT. This chain links TRBV29-1 with TRBJ1-4, with D hard to call. The CDR3 has 13 residues. V lost 4 bases to trimming and J lost 8 bases, with 14 bases between them. Germline CDR1 is SQVTM and CDR2 is ANQGSEA.

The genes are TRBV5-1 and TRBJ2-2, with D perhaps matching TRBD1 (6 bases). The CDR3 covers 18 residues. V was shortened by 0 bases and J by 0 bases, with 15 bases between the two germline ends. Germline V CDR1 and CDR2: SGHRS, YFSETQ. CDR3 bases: TGCGCCAGCAGCTTGGCTTGGGACAACATAGCGAACACCGGGGAGCTGTTTTTT. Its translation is CASSLAWDNIANTGELFF.

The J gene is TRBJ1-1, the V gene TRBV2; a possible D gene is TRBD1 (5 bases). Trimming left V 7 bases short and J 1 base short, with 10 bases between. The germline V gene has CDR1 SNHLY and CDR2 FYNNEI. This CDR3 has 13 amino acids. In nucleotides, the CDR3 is TGTGCCAGCATATTTAGGGGGAACACTGAAGCTTTCTTT. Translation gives CASIFRGNTEAFF.

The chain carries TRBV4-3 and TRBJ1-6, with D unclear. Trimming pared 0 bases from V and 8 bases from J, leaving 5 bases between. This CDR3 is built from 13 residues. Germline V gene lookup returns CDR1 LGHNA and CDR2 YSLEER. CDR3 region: CASSQDFHSPLHF. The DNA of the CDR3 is TGCGCCAGCAGCCAAGACTTCCATTCACCCCTCCACTTT.

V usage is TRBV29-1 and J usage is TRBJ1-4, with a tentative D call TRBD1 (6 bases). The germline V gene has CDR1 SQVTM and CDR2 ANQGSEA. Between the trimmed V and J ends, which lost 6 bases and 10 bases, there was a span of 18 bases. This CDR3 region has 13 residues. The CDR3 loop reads CSVGDRMRGKLFF. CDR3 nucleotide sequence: TGCAGCGTGGGTGACAGGATGAGGGGAAAACTGTTTTTT.

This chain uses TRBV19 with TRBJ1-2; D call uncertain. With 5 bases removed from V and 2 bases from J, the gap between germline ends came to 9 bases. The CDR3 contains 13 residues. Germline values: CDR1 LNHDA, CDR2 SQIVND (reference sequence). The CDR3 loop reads CASSPPLNYGYTF. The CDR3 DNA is TGTGCCAGTAGTCCTCCGCTAAACTATGGCTACACCTTC.

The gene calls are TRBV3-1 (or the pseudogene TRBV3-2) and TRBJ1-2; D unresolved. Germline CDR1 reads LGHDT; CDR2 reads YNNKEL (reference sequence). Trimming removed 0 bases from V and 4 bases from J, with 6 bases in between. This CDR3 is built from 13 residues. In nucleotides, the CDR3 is TGTGCCAGCAGCCAAGATAGCCGCTATGGCTACACCTTC. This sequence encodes CASSQDSRYGYTF.

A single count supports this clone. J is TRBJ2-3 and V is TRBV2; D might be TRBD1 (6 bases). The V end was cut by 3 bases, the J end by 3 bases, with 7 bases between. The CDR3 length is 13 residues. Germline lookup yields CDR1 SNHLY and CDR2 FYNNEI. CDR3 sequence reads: CASSDRGTDTQYF. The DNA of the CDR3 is TGTGCCAGCAGTGACAGGGGTACAGATACGCAGTATTTT.

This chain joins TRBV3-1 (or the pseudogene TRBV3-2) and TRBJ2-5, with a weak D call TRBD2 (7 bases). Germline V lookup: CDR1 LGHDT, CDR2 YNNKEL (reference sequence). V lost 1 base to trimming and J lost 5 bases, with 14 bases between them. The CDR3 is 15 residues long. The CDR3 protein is CASSQGWGGRETQYF. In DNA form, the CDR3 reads TGTGCCAGCAGCCAAGGCTGGGGGGGCCGGGAGACCCAGTACTTC.

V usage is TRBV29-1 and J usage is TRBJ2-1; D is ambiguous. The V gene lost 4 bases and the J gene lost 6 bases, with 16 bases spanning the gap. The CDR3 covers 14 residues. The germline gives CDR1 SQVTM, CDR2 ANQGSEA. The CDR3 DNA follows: TGCAGCGTTGTCAGAGCCGGGTCGGGCAATGAGCAGTTCTTC. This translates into CSVVRAGSGNEQFF.

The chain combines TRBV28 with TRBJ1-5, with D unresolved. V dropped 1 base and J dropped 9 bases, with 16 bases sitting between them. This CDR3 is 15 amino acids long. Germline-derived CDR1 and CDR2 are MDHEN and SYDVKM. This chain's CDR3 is CASSLSKPRPGPQHF. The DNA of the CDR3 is TGTGCCAGCAGTTTATCCAAACCGAGACCGGGGCCCCAGCATTTT.

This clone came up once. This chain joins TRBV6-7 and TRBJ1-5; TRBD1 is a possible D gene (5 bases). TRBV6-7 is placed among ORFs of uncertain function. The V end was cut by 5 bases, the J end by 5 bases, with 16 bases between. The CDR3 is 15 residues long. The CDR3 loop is CASSPRLTGDQPQHF. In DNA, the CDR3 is TGTGCCAGCAGTCCCAGACTTACGGGGGATCAGCCCCAGCATTTT.

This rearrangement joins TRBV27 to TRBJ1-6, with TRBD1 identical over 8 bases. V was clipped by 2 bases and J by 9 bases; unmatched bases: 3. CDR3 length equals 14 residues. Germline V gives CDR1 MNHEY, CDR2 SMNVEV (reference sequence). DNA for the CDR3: TGTGCCAGCAGTTTACGGACAGGGACTTCACCCCTCCACTTT. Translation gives CASSLRTGTSPLHF.

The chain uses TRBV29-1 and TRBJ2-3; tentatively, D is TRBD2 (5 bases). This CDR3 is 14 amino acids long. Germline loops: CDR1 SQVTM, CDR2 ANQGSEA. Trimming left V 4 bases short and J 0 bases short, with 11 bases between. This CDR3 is CSVAAGFSTDTQYF. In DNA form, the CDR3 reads TGCAGCGTTGCGGCGGGCTTTAGCACAGATACGCAGTATTTT.

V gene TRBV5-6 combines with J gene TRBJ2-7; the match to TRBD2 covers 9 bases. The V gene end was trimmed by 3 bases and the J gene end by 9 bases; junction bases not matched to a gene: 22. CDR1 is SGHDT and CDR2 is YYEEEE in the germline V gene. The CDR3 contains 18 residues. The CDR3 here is CASSSPGTSLPRASGQYF. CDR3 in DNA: TGTGCCAGCAGCTCCCCCGGGACTAGCCTCCCACGAGCATCTGGGCAGTACTTC.

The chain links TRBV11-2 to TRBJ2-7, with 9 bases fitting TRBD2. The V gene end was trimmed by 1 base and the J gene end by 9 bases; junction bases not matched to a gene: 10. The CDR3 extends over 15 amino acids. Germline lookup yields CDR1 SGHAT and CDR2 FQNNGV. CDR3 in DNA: TGTGCCAGCAGCTTAGTCGGCGGGGGGGTCCCCCTGCAGTACTTC. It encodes CASSLVGGGVPLQYF.

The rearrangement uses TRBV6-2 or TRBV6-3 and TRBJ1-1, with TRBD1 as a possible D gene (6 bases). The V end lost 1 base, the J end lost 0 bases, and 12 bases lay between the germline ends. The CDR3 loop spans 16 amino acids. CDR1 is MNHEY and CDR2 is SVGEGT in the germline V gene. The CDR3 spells CASSYWSTGMNTEAFF. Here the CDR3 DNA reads TGTGCCAGCAGTTACTGGTCTACAGGGATGAACACTGAAGCTTTCTTT.